Below, one TCR beta chain is given with its context. Its antigen remains unidentified. These data come from a study of CD8 T cells in Susac syndrome. The overall study: At the time of blood draw, patients with Susac syndrome were therapy-naive, receiving corticosteroids, or receiving intravenous immunoglobulin alone. Study-level findings and limits: Expansion of Susac CD8+ clones peaked in TEMRA cells and in active patients.

The RNA, roughly 0.5 to 1 ug, was put through reverse transcription using random hexamers. Each CDR3 protein is one row after TCRdb ran MiXCR on the immunoSEQ multiplex PCR reads. The data show some 140,000 distinct CDR3 sequences, approximately 95% seen once. TCR beta from blood CD8+ and CD4+ T cells was sequenced. The V end lost 5 bases, the J end lost 5 bases, and 13 bases lay between the germline ends. Germline loops: CDR1 PRHDT, CDR2 FYEKMQ (reference sequence). The CDR3 covers 13 residues. Sequencing was done on a sample of CD8+ T cells from PBMCs. This chain connects TRBV13 to TRBJ2-7; tentatively, D is TRBD1 (7 bases). This clonotype was sampled from a human donor with Susac syndrome. Written as DNA, the CDR3 is TGTGCCAGCAGCCCTACCAGGGGGGACGAGCAGTACTTC. Translating it yields CASSPTRGDEQYF.